Each of the 28 T cell receptor beta chains below was sequenced from the same sample in a study of long-term antiretroviral therapy in people with HIV. Assay version v3.0 of immunoSEQ was used, and it was run at survey level. Clones were read by immunoSEQ multiplex PCR, and TCRdb kept only the in-frame ones, dropping some. The sample shows about 29,000 clones, roughly 80% of them seen only once. This material consisted of unsorted PBMCs, taken 3 years after starting antiretroviral therapy. The receptors were sampled from a middle-aged man with HIV.

This chain uses TRBV5-4 with TRBJ1-3; D gene unclear. V was cut by 4 bases and J by 1 base, with 6 bases left in between. This CDR3 contains 13 residues. Per germline, CDR1 SGHNT and CDR2 YYREEE (reference sequence). DNA for the CDR3: TGTGCCAGCAGCGGCGGTTCTGGAAACACCATATATTTT. Its protein product is CASSGGSGNTIYF.

This chain connects TRBV25-1 to TRBJ1-2; TRBD1 is a possible D gene (5 bases). This CDR3 is 15 amino acids long. Trimming shortened V by 1 base and J by 6 bases, and 15 bases separated the two germline ends. From germline, CDR1 is MGHDK and CDR2 SYGVNS. DNA for the CDR3: TGTGCCAGCAGTGAATTTAGTGCAGGGTTCAATGGCTACACCTTC. Translated: CASSEFSAGFNGYTF.

This chain joins TRBV29-1 and TRBJ2-1; 9 nucleotides match TRBD2. Per germline, CDR1 SQVTM and CDR2 ANQGSEA. The CDR3 covers 16 residues. J was trimmed by 7 bases and V by 7 bases; bases with no gene match: 17. The CDR3: CSGTDGGGRAGNEQFF. As DNA, the CDR3 is TGCAGCGGGACGGACGGTGGCGGGAGGGCCGGGAATGAGCAGTTCTTC.

The chain is built from TRBV18 and TRBJ2-5; perhaps TRBD2 as D (7 bases). The CDR3 consists of 14 residues. In germline, CDR1 is KGHSH, CDR2 LQKENI. V was shortened by 6 bases and J by 2 bases, with 13 bases between the two germline ends. The CDR3 protein is CASSLGRGQETQYF. Here the CDR3 DNA reads TGTGCCAGCTCCCTGGGGAGGGGGCAAGAGACCCAGTACTTC.

This clone was recorded only once. The chain uses TRBV6-1 and TRBJ2-3; 8 nucleotides agree with TRBD1. Germline CDR1 is MNHNS and CDR2 is SASEGT. V gave up 3 bases and J gave up 4 bases; unmatched junction bases: 6. This CDR3 has 15 amino acids. The CDR3 DNA reads as TGTGCCAGCAGTGAGGGCAGGGGGCCCCCAGATACGCAGTATTTT. As protein: CASSEGRGPPDTQYF.

V and J are TRBV11-2 and TRBJ2-7, with 7 bases aligning to TRBD1. Germline assignment: CDR1 SGHAT and CDR2 FQNNGV. The V and J ends lost 5 bases and 2 bases, in that order; junction bases with no gene match: 6. The CDR3 contains 14 residues. CDR3 protein: CASSRTGTAYEQYF. DNA of the CDR3: TGTGCCAGCAGCCGTACCGGGACAGCCTACGAGCAGTACTTC.

V and J are TRBV18 and TRBJ2-7; 7 nucleotides align to TRBD1. Trimming cost V 6 bases and J 4 bases; bases outside gene matches: 3. Germline CDR1 is KGHSH and CDR2 is LQKENI. The CDR3 is 12 amino acids. DNA of the CDR3: TGTGCCAGCTCCCGACAGGGTTACGAGCAGTACTTC. Translation: CASSRQGYEQYF.

The V gene is TRBV10-3, the J gene TRBJ1-4, with D uncertain. The CDR3 sequence is 17 residues long. Germline CDR1 is ENHRY and CDR2 is SYGVKD. Trimming stripped 7 bases from V and 4 bases from J, with 22 bases between. This chain's CDR3 is CAITDRGPTKNNEKLFF. DNA for the CDR3: TGTGCCATCACCGACCGAGGTCCGACAAAGAATAATGAAAAACTGTTTTTT.

The chain uses TRBV11-2 and TRBJ2-6; D is undetermined. The germline V gene encodes CDR1 SGHAT and CDR2 FQNNGV. V shed 5 bases and J shed 6 bases, with 5 bases lying between them. The CDR3 totals 12 residues. CDR3 residues: CASSAAANVLTF. In DNA, the CDR3 is TGTGCCAGCAGCGCGGCGGCCAACGTCCTGACTTTC.

The chain carries TRBV7-3 and TRBJ2-2; D unresolved. CDR1 is SGHTA and CDR2 is FQGTGA in the germline V gene. The CDR3 extends over 14 amino acids. Trimming stripped 5 bases from V and 2 bases from J, with 9 bases between. Here the CDR3 reads CASSRNRNTGELFF. The CDR3 nucleotides are TGTGCCAGCAGCCGAAACAGAAACACCGGGGAGCTGTTTTTT.

The chain recombines TRBV25-1 with TRBJ2-7, with 7 bases fitting TRBD1. The CDR3 is 14 residues long. The J segment lost 4 bases and the V segment lost 4 bases, leaving 7 bases of the junction unmatched. Germline CDR1 and CDR2: MGHDK and SYGVNS. The CDR3 is CASSAGSGGYEQYF. The CDR3 nucleotides are TGTGCCAGCAGTGCCGGGTCAGGGGGTTACGAGCAGTACTTC.

V and J are TRBV18 and TRBJ1-1; 8 bases align to TRBD1. The CDR3 loop spans 14 amino acids. J gave up 1 base and V 4 bases, and 2 bases lay outside the gene matches. Germline-derived CDR1 and CDR2 are KGHSH and LQKENI. The CDR3 DNA reads as TGTGCCAGCTCACTAGGACAGGGGAACACTGAAGCTTTCTTT. Protein sequence: CASSLGQGNTEAFF.

The chain is built from TRBV7-6 and TRBJ2-3; 15 bases agree with TRBD2. V trimming: 8 bases; J trimming: 4 bases; junction bases outside the gene matches: 4. The CDR3 is 15 amino acids. Germline V gene lookup returns CDR1 SGHVS and CDR2 FNYEAQ. CDR3 residues: CASRTSGGASDTQYF. The DNA of the CDR3 is TGTGCCAGCCGGACTAGCGGGGGGGCATCAGATACGCAGTATTTT.

The chain recombines TRBV21-1 with TRBJ2-2; the listed D gene, TRBD2, was not tested against the DNA. TRBV21-1 is noted as a pseudogene. This CDR3 is built from 16 residues. CDR3: CASSPLLFANTGELFF. CDR3 nucleotide sequence: TGTGCCAGCAGTCCTCTTCTGTTCGCGAACACCGGGGAGCTGTTTTTT.

This chain uses TRBV7-9 with TRBJ2-3; 10 bases align to TRBD2. With 5 bases clipped from V and 0 bases from J, the junction kept 5 bases outside the gene matches. Germline V gene data show CDR1 as SEHNR and CDR2 as FQNEAQ (reference sequence). The CDR3 is 16 residues long. This CDR3 reads CASSVLAGASTDTQYF. The CDR3 DNA follows: TGTGCCAGCAGCGTTCTAGCGGGAGCTAGCACAGATACGCAGTATTTT.

The rearrangement joins TRBV29-1 to TRBJ1-1, with D uncertain. The germline V gene encodes CDR1 SQVTM and CDR2 ANQGSEA. The CDR3 is 9 residues long. Between the trimmed V and J ends, which lost 3 bases and 6 bases, there was a span of 2 bases. The CDR3 is CSVDSEAFF. CDR3 coding DNA: TGCAGCGTTGACTCTGAAGCTTTCTTT. Variable domain in full (rest from reference TRBV29-1 and TRBJ1-1): SAVISQKPSRDICQRGTSLTIQCQVDSQVTMMFWYRQQPGQSLTLIATANQGSEATYESGFVIDKFPISRPNLTFSTLTVSNMSPEDSSIYLCSVDSEAFFGQGTRLTVV.

This clone has only a few counts. The rearrangement uses TRBV7-3 and TRBJ2-2; maybe TRBD1 (6 bases). The V gene's germline CDR1 is SGHTA and CDR2 FQGTGA. The CDR3 sequence is 17 residues long. V dropped 5 bases and J dropped 0 bases, with 16 bases sitting between them. The CDR3 nucleotides read TGTGCCAGCAGCGCATTGTCGGACAGACCGAACACCGGGGAGCTGTTTTTT. Its translation: CASSALSDRPNTGELFF.

In this sample, this clone turned up a few times. This chain links TRBV9 with TRBJ1-1; D possibly corresponds to TRBD1 (6 bases). Trimming left V 3 bases short and J 11 bases short, with 20 bases between. CDR1 and CDR2 from the germline V gene are SGDLS and YYNGEE. This CDR3 contains 14 residues. CDR3 sequence reads: CASSERVDSGIAFF. The CDR3 DNA sequence: TGTGCCAGCAGCGAGAGGGTGGACAGTGGCATTGCTTTCTTT.

J is TRBJ1-1 and V is TRBV30; D is ambiguous. CDR3 length: 13 amino acids. Germline V CDR1 and CDR2: GTSNPN, SVGIG (reference sequence). Trimming took 3 bases from V and 0 from J, leaving 8 bases between them. The CDR3 protein is CAWSAIMNTEAFF. CDR3 nucleotide sequence: TGTGCCTGGAGCGCTATAATGAACACTGAAGCTTTCTTT. Full variable domain (remainder filled in from reference TRBV30 and TRBJ1-1): SQTIHQWPATLVQPVGSPLSLECTVEGTSNPNLYWYRQAAGRGLQLLFYSVGIGQISSEVPQNLSASRPQDRQFILSSKKLLLSDSGFYLCAWSAIMNTEAFFGQGTRLTVV.

The rearrangement links TRBV4-1 to TRBJ2-1, with 10 bases aligning to TRBD2. The V segment lost 0 bases and the J segment 16 bases; nucleotides outside the gene matches: 9. Germline lookup yields CDR1 MGHRA and CDR2 YSYEKL. The CDR3 has 14 residues. The CDR3 DNA reads TGCGCCAGCAGCCAAGATTTTAGCGGGGGGTACCGATTCTTC. It is translated as CASSQDFSGGYRFF.

V is TRBV30 and J is TRBJ2-4, with D unresolved. CDR1 and CDR2 from the germline V gene are GTSNPN and SVGIG (reference sequence). The CDR3 totals 13 residues. Trimming removed 7 bases at V and 7 bases at J, with 17 bases between. CDR3 sequence (DNA): TGTGCCTACCGTAGTGGCCCGCGGAACATTCAGTACTTC. Protein product: CAYRSGPRNIQYF.

The rearrangement links TRBV15 to TRBJ1-5; TRBD1 agrees at 8 bases. V lost 3 bases and J lost 6; bases outside the gene matches: 10. CDR1 is LNHNV, CDR2 YYDKDF, per germline (reference sequence). This CDR3 contains 16 residues. CDR3 amino acids: CATSRSGGQGGQPQHF. CDR3 bases: TGTGCCACCAGCAGGAGTGGTGGACAGGGCGGTCAGCCCCAGCATTTT. Using reference TRBV15 and TRBJ1-5 for the parts outside the CDR3, the full variable domain is DAMVIQNPRYQVTQFGKPVTLSCSQTLNHNVMYWYQQKSSQAPKLLFHYYDKDFNNEADTPDNFQSRRPNTSFCFLDIRSPGLGDTAMYLCATSRSGGQGGQPQHFGDGTRLSIL.

In this sample, this clone turned up once. V usage is TRBV10-2 and J usage is TRBJ2-3; D not certain. The germline V gene encodes CDR1 WSHSY and CDR2 SAAADI. V shed 3 bases and J shed 5 bases, with 3 bases lying between them. The length of the CDR3 is 11 residues. CDR3 sequence (DNA): TGCGCCAGCAGTGACCTAGATACGCAGTATTTT. Translated: CASSDLDTQYF.

The CDR3 reads CASSAGSGSTQQETQYF. The CDR3 DNA reads TGTGCCAGCAGCGCGGGATCCGGATCTACCCAGCAAGAGACCCAGTACTTC. J is TRBJ2-5 and V is TRBV11-2; D may be TRBD2 (6 bases). The CDR3 is 17 amino acids. Germline lookup yields CDR1 SGHAT and CDR2 FQNNGV. V was shortened by 5 bases and J by 2 bases, with 21 bases between the two germline ends.

The CDR3 DNA is TGTGCCAGCAGCGCACCGCTCGACCCAATTGGCGGTGAGCAGTTCTTC. It specifies CASSAPLDPIGGEQFF. This chain connects TRBV7-9 to TRBJ2-1; D unclear. V lost 5 bases and J 9 bases, leaving 23 bases between the germline ends. Germline CDR1 reads SEHNR; CDR2 reads FQNEAQ (reference sequence). The CDR3 totals 16 residues.

DNA for the CDR3: TGTGCCAGCAGCCACCTCGGCAGGGGTACAAATGAGCAGTTCTTC. Its protein product is CASSHLGRGTNEQFF. The chain carries TRBV14 and TRBJ2-1; D possibly corresponds to TRBD1 (6 bases). CDR3 length: 15 residues. The V end lost 3 bases, the J end lost 7 bases, and 16 bases lay between the germline ends. Per the germline V gene, CDR1 is SGHDN and CDR2 is FVKESK.

This chain connects TRBV5-5 to TRBJ1-6; D perhaps matches TRBD1 (5 bases). CDR3 length: 15 amino acids. The V gene lost 1 base and the J gene lost 6 bases, with 11 bases spanning the gap. Germline values: CDR1 SGHKS, CDR2 YYEKEE (reference sequence). Written as DNA, the CDR3 is TGTGCCAGCAGCTTGACTCAGGGTAGTAATTCACCCCTCCACTTT. Amino acid sequence: CASSLTQGSNSPLHF.

J is TRBJ2-7 and V is TRBV19, with a possible D match to TRBD2 (5 bases). Deletions cut 5 bases from V and 6 bases from J, with 14 bases between. There are 13 residues in the CDR3. Germline assignment: CDR1 LNHDA and CDR2 SQIVND (reference sequence). For the CDR3, the DNA is TGTGCCAGTAGTTTCCCTGGTGGGAGCGAGCAGTACTTC. This translates into CASSFPGGSEQYF.